At least ten counts were recorded for the clone carrying this T cell receptor beta chain. These data originate in a study of T-cell reconstitution after alpha-beta-depleted transplantation in children. Unique molecular identifiers were used to barcode this TCRbeta library. From the PCR reads, TCRdb called clonotypes with MiXCR, one entry per CDR3 protein. The data contain 100,000 to 120,000 distinct CDR3 sequences, 10% of them singletons. CDR1 is MNHNY, CDR2 SVGAGI, per germline (reference sequence). The CDR3 has 13 amino acids. V gave up 11 bases and J gave up 3 bases, with 13 bases separating them. The material sequenced was PBMCs from the stem cell graft donor, taken from the stem cell graft. The chain joins TRBV6-6 to TRBJ2-2; possible D gene TRBD1, 6 bases. This receptor was taken from a human donor who donated a stem cell graft to a child with acute lymphoblastic leukemia. The CDR3 DNA reads TGTGCCGGATTGGGACATTACACCGGGGAGCTGTTTTTT. Amino acid sequence: CAGLGHYTGELFF.